These 20 T cell receptor beta chains came from one sample sequenced in a study of PD-L1 blockade in urothelial cancer. Measured with immunoSEQ multiplex PCR; TCRdb has only the in-frame clones, and not every one. The sample includes 35,000 to 55,000 clones, approximately 78% of them seen just once. The sequencing used PBMCs, collected around atezolizumab (anti-PD-L1) treatment. These receptors were collected from a man between 70 and 80 years old with urothelial cancer.

The chain uses TRBV11-1 and TRBJ2-7; 7 positions agree with TRBD1. The trim removed 5 bases at V and 3 bases at J, leaving 13 bases unmatched. This CDR3 is 16 amino acids long. The V gene's germline CDR1 is SGHAT and CDR2 FQDESV (reference sequence). The CDR3 nucleotides read TGTGCCAGCAGCAATCCTGGACAGACAGGGAACTACGAGCAGTACTTC. Amino acid sequence: CASSNPGQTGNYEQYF.

The chain carries TRBV18 and TRBJ1-2; D remains unclear. The CDR3 extends over 13 amino acids. CDR1 and CDR2 from the germline V gene are KGHSH and LQKENI. V shed 0 bases and J shed 6 bases, with 8 bases lying between them. The CDR3 reads CASSPPSRDGYTF. The CDR3 DNA follows: TGTGCCAGCTCACCACCGTCTCGGGATGGCTACACCTTC.

The chain employs TRBV9 and TRBJ2-7, with D possibly being TRBD1 (7 bases). Trimming stripped 0 bases from V and 6 bases from J, with 22 bases between. Germline loops: CDR1 SGDLS, CDR2 YYNGEE. The CDR3 has 17 amino acids. CDR3 sequence reads: CASSVAPLDGTAGEQYF. DNA for the CDR3: TGTGCCAGCAGCGTAGCCCCCCTCGACGGGACAGCGGGCGAGCAGTACTTC.

The chain uses TRBV25-1 and TRBJ2-5, with D possibly TRBD1 on 6 matching bases. This CDR3 has 13 amino acids. Germline V lookup: CDR1 MGHDK, CDR2 SYGVNS. V was trimmed by 4 bases and J by 4 bases, leaving 10 bases between them. In nucleotides, the CDR3 is TGTGCCAGCAGTGCAGGGGCTGGAGAGACCCAGTACTTC. Translating it yields CASSAGAGETQYF.

The V call is TRBV6-1, the J call TRBJ1-1; perhaps TRBD1 as D (6 bases). The CDR3 is 12 amino acids. Germline assignment: CDR1 MNHNS and CDR2 SASEGT. Trimming stripped 8 bases from V and 7 bases from J, with 14 bases between. The DNA of the CDR3 is TGTGCCAGCGACGAGCAGGGGAATGAAGCTTTCTTT. Translation: CASDEQGNEAFF.

This clone was detected once. The gene calls are TRBV28 and TRBJ1-6, with D uncertain. Germline lookup yields CDR1 MDHEN and CDR2 SYDVKM. V lost 4 bases and J lost 9, with 10 bases in between. The CDR3 extends over 13 amino acids. CDR3 nucleotide sequence: TGTGCCAGCAGTTCTACAGATGCTTCACCCCTCCACTTT. Translation: CASSSTDASPLHF.

The chain recombines TRBV7-2 with TRBJ2-7; no clear D gene. The CDR3 is made up of 12 amino acids. Germline CDR1 reads SGHTA; CDR2 reads FQGNSA. Deletions cut 5 bases from V and 4 bases from J, with 9 bases between. DNA of the CDR3: TGTGCCAGCAGCCCCGCTAGTTACGAGCAGTACTTC. Encoded protein: CASSPASYEQYF.

The V and J genes are TRBV5-4 and TRBJ1-2; TRBD1 aligns across 7 bases. Trimming took 4 bases from V and 2 from J; bases not matched to a gene: 8. This CDR3 is 15 amino acids long. CDR1 and CDR2 (germline): SGHNT, YYREEE (reference sequence). In nucleotides, the CDR3 is TGTGCCAGCAGCCTCGTGGGGACAGTCAACTATGGCTACACCTTC. It translates to CASSLVGTVNYGYTF.

This clone was recorded only once. The chain carries TRBV7-3 and TRBJ2-1, with 11 bases that match TRBD2. The CDR3 has 18 residues. Trimming at V came to 1 base and at J to 0 bases, leaving 5 bases not matched to a gene. In germline, CDR1 is SGHTA, CDR2 FQGTGA. CDR3 nucleotide sequence: TGTGCCAGCAGCTTAAGACGACTAGCGGGGACCTCCTACAATGAGCAGTTCTTC. This codes for CASSLRRLAGTSYNEQFF. The whole variable domain, remainder taken from reference TRBV7-3 and TRBJ2-1, is GAGVSQTPSNKVTEKGKYVELRCDPISGHTALYWYRQSLGQGPEFLIYFQGTGAADDSGLPNDRFFAVRPEGSVSTLKIQRTERGDSAVYLCASSLRRLAGTSYNEQFFGPGTRLTVL.

The CDR3 is CSVERLAGPEQYF. CDR3 DNA sequence: TGCAGCGTTGAGAGACTAGCGGGACCCGAGCAGTACTTC. The rearrangement links TRBV29-1 to TRBJ2-7; the match to TRBD2 covers 11 bases. Germline V gives CDR1 SQVTM, CDR2 ANQGSEA. The length of the CDR3 is 13 residues. V shed 3 bases and J 6 bases; nucleotides not matched to a gene: 4.

The genes are TRBV4-1 and TRBJ2-7; TRBD1 agrees at 8 bases. Germline CDR1 and CDR2: MGHRA and YSYEKL. The junction had 5 bases not matched to a gene; V was cut back by 2 bases and J by 2 bases. The CDR3 is 15 amino acids. The CDR3 nucleotides are TGCGCCAGCAGCCAATTGACAGGGGTTGCCTACGAGCAGTACTTC. Its translation: CASSQLTGVAYEQYF.

The table lists this clone with a count of one. This rearrangement joins TRBV7-9 to TRBJ2-5, with 13 bases identical to TRBD2. Germline CDR1 reads SEHNR; CDR2 reads FQNEAQ (reference sequence). This CDR3 contains 14 residues. Unmatched junction bases numbered 4, after V lost 7 bases and J lost 5 bases. The CDR3 is CASTGLAGRETQYF. The CDR3 DNA reads as TGTGCCAGCACGGGACTAGCGGGGCGGGAGACCCAGTACTTC.

The chain couples TRBV4-2 to TRBJ1-1; D may be TRBD1 (5 bases). CDR1 LGHNA and CDR2 YNFKEQ come from the germline V gene. This CDR3 region has 14 residues. V lost 1 base to trimming and J lost 1 base, with 7 bases between them. The CDR3 sequence: CASSQGGTNTEAFF. Here the CDR3 DNA reads TGTGCCAGCAGCCAAGGCGGGACGAACACTGAAGCTTTCTTT.

The CDR3 DNA reads as TGTGCCAGCAGCTTGGATATGGGGGGTGAGCAGTTCTTC. It translates to CASSLDMGGEQFF. The V call is TRBV5-4, the J call TRBJ2-1; the D gene is possibly TRBD2 (6 bases). Germline V gene lookup returns CDR1 SGHNT and CDR2 YYREEE (reference sequence). Trimming took 0 bases from V and 9 from J, leaving 10 bases between them. The CDR3 has 13 residues.

The rearrangement uses TRBV4-2 and TRBJ1-6, with 10 positions matching TRBD1. The CDR3 has 20 residues. Losses at the gene ends were 0 bases for V and 7 bases for J; bases not matched to a gene: 15. Germline V gene sequence: CDR1 LGHNA, CDR2 YNFKEQ. The CDR3 here is CASSQEVKGQGRIDNSPLHF. The CDR3 coding sequence is TGTGCCAGCAGCCAAGAGGTCAAGGGACAGGGGCGAATCGACAATTCACCCCTCCACTTT.

This chain uses TRBV27 with TRBJ2-3; D remains ambiguous. Trimming shortened V by 0 bases and J by 6 bases, and 10 bases separated the two germline ends. The CDR3 totals 14 residues. Germline values: CDR1 MNHEY, CDR2 SMNVEV (reference sequence). As DNA, the CDR3 is TGTGCCAGCAGTTTATCTCTCCTCGGGGATACGCAGTATTTT. Its translation is CASSLSLLGDTQYF.

This clone was found a few times. This sequence joins TRBV20-1 and TRBJ1-2; 7 bases are shared with TRBD1. The CDR3 has 11 residues. Germline V lookup: CDR1 DFQATT, CDR2 SNEGSKA (reference sequence). Trimming took 5 bases from V and 10 from J; bases not matched to a gene: 7. CDR3 residues: CSASDRVDYTF. The CDR3 region has the DNA TGCAGTGCTTCCGACAGGGTGGACTACACCTTC.

This clone has just one count. The chain carries TRBV29-1 and TRBJ2-1, with 9 bases matching TRBD2. V lost 8 bases and J lost 2; bases outside the gene matches: 10. There are 15 residues in the CDR3. CDR1 is SQVTM and CDR2 is ANQGSEA in the germline V gene. In DNA, the CDR3 is TGCAGCTCCGGTAAGAGCGGGGGGACCTACAATGAGCAGTTCTTC. This codes for CSSGKSGGTYNEQFF.

The rearrangement joins TRBV4-3 to TRBJ1-1; D gene uncertain. The CDR3 is 15 residues long. Germline V gene data show CDR1 as LGHNA and CDR2 as YSLEER. V shed 0 bases and J shed 5 bases, with 13 bases lying between them. The CDR3 coding sequence is TGCGCCAGCAGCCAAGAGAGGGCAAGGCGGACTGAAGCTTTCTTT. Protein sequence: CASSQERARRTEAFF.

CDR3 bases: TGTGCCAGCAGTGAAAGGACTAGAGGGGAGCTGTTTTTT. This translates into CASSERTRGELFF. V and J are TRBV2 and TRBJ2-2; the match to TRBD2 covers 7 bases. There are 13 residues in the CDR3. Germline lookup yields CDR1 SNHLY and CDR2 FYNNEI. The junction had 2 bases not matched to a gene; V was cut back by 2 bases and J by 8 bases.